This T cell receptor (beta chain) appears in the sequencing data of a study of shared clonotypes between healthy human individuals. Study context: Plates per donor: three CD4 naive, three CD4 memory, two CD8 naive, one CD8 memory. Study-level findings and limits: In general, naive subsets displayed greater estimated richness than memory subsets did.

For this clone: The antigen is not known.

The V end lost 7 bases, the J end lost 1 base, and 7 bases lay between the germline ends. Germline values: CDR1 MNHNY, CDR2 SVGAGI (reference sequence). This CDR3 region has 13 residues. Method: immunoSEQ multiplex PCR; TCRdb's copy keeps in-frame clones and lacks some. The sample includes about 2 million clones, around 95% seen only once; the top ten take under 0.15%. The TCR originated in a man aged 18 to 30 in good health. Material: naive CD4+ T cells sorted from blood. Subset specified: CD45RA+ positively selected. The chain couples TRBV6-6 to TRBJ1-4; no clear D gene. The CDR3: CASTRLTNEKLFF. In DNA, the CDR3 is TGTGCCAGCACCCGTCTAACTAATGAAAAACTGTTTTTT.